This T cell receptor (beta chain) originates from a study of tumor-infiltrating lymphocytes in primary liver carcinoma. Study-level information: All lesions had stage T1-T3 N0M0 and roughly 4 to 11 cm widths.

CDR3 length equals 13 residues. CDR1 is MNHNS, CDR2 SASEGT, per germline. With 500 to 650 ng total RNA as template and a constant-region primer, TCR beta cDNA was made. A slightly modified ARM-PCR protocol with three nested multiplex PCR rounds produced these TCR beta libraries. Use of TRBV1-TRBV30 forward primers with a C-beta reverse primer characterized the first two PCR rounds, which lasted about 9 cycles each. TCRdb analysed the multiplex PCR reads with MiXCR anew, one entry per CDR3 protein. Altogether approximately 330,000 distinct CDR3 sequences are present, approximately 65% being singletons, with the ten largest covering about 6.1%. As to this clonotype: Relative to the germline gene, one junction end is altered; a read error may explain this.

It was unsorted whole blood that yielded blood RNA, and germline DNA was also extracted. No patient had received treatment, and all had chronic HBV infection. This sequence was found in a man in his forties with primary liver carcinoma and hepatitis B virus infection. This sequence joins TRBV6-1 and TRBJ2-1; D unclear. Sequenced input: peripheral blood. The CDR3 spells CACRKTRVSEQFF. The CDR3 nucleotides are TGTGCCTGCAGGAAGACGAGAGTTTCCGAGCAGTTCTTC.